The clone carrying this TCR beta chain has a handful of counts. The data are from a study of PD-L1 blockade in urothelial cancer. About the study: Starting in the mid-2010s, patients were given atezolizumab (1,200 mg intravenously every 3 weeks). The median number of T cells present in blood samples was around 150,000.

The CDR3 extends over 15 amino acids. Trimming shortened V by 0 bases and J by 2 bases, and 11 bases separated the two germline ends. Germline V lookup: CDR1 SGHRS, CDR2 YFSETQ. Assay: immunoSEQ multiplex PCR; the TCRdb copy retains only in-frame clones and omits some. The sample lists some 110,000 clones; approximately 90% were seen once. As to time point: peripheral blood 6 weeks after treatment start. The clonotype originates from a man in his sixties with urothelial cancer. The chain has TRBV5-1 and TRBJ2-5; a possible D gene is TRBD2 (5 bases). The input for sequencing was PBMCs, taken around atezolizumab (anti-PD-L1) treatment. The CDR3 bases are TGCGCCAGCAGCTTGGGCGGGTGGGAACAAGAGACCCAGTACTTC. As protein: CASSLGGWEQETQYF.